These 17 T cell receptor beta chains were all obtained from the same sample, sequenced in a study of OX40 agonist ivuxolimab in advanced cancers. Produced via immunoSEQ multiplex PCR; TCRdb's table is partial and in-frame only. This sample yields 55,000 to 65,000 clones, of which approximately 92% are seen a single time; around 25% belongs to the top ten. The sequenced sample was CD4+ or CD8+ T cells sorted from blood, obtained in a trial of the OX40 agonist ivuxolimab. These receptors originate from an adult with an advanced solid tumor such as melanoma, head and neck, liver or kidney cancer.

V is TRBV4-3 and J is TRBJ2-1; 8 bases fit TRBD2. Trimming took 4 bases from V and 2 from J; bases not matched to a gene: 7. The CDR3 contains 16 residues. From germline, CDR1 is LGHNA and CDR2 YSLEER. The CDR3 is CASSRFDGGAYNEQFF. CDR3 bases: TGCGCCAGCAGCCGGTTTGACGGGGGGGCCTACAATGAGCAGTTCTTC.

For the CDR3, the DNA is TGTGCCAGCAGCCAAGAGGGCGAAAAACTGTTTTTT. Amino acids: CASSQEGEKLFF. This chain uses TRBV4-2 with TRBJ1-4, with D unresolved. The CDR3 has 12 residues. V lost 0 bases to trimming and J lost 8 bases, with 4 bases between them. Looked up from germline, CDR1 is LGHNA and CDR2 is YNFKEQ.

The J gene is TRBJ2-7, the V gene TRBV14; the D is unclear. The CDR3 contains 15 residues. Looked up from germline, CDR1 is SGHDN and CDR2 is FVKESK. V lost 0 bases and J lost 10, with 19 bases in between. The CDR3 sequence is CASSQEEGLDQKQYV. The DNA of the CDR3 is TGTGCCAGCAGCCAAGAGGAAGGGCTAGACCAAAAACAGTACGTC.

The chain recombines TRBV19 with TRBJ1-2; D is unresolved. Trimming took off 5 bases at V and 6 bases at J, with 16 bases between the two ends. CDR3 length equals 14 residues. From germline, CDR1 is LNHDA and CDR2 SQIVND (reference sequence). CDR3 DNA: TGTGCCAGTAGTCCCCGTTGGGGTTACGATGGCTACACCTTC. It translates to CASSPRWGYDGYTF.

The genes are TRBV5-5 and TRBJ2-7; perhaps TRBD2 as D (6 bases). The germline V and J ends were trimmed by 1 base and 0 bases, with 14 bases remaining between them. The length of the CDR3 is 16 residues. Per germline, CDR1 SGHKS and CDR2 YYEKEE (reference sequence). This CDR3 is CASSLFIAASSYEQYV. The CDR3 DNA reads TGTGCCAGCAGCTTGTTTATAGCGGCAAGCTCCTACGAGCAGTACGTC.

The chain employs TRBV28 and TRBJ1-6; maybe TRBD1 (5 bases). This CDR3 is built from 14 residues. Germline values: CDR1 MDHEN, CDR2 SYDVKM. Trimming pared 2 bases from V and 14 bases from J, leaving 16 bases between. CDR3 nucleotides: TGTGCCAGCAGTTTAAGGGCAGGGAGTTGGTCCCTCCACTTT. This translates into CASSLRAGSWSLHF.

J is TRBJ2-1 and V is TRBV27, with TRBD1 matching 8 bases. The length of the CDR3 is 14 residues. V was pared by 6 bases and J by 7 bases, with 8 bases of the junction left unmatched. Germline V gene sequence: CDR1 MNHEY, CDR2 SMNVEV (reference sequence). CDR3 sequence (DNA): TGTGCCAGCAGCCTTGACAGGGGTTATAATGAGCAGTTCTTC. Translating it yields CASSLDRGYNEQFF.

This rearrangement joins TRBV29-1 to TRBJ1-2, with D unresolved. Germline CDR1 and CDR2: SQVTM and ANQGSEA. The germline V and J ends were trimmed by 3 bases and 2 bases, with 7 bases remaining between them. CDR3 length: 12 amino acids. As DNA, the CDR3 is TGCAGCGTTGAGCCGGGGAACTATGGCTACACCTTC. Its translation: CSVEPGNYGYTF.

The chain is built from TRBV5-8 and TRBJ1-5, with D possibly being TRBD1 (5 bases). The CDR3 runs to 17 residues. The germline V and J ends were trimmed by 3 bases and 4 bases, with 20 bases remaining between them. From germline, CDR1 is SGHTS and CDR2 YDEGEE. The CDR3 region is CASSWQGGPFSNQPQHF. DNA for the CDR3: TGTGCCAGCAGCTGGCAGGGCGGCCCCTTCAGTAATCAGCCCCAGCATTTT.

The V and J genes are TRBV28 and TRBJ2-3; 10 bases map to TRBD2. The CDR3 runs 15 residues. J lost 6 bases, V lost 2 bases, and 5 bases had no gene match. The V gene's germline CDR1 is MDHEN and CDR2 SYDVKM. This chain's CDR3 is CASSLLAGEVDTQYF. CDR3 sequence (DNA): TGTGCCAGCAGTTTACTAGCGGGGGAGGTTGATACGCAGTATTTT.

The rearrangement uses TRBV13 and TRBJ1-4; no clear D. This CDR3 region has 13 residues. V gave up 0 bases and J gave up 7 bases, with 6 bases separating them. Germline V gene data show CDR1 as PRHDT and CDR2 as FYEKMQ (reference sequence). Written as DNA, the CDR3 is TGTGCCAGCAGCTTAGGAGGTGTTGAAAAACTGTTTTTT. Protein product: CASSLGGVEKLFF.

V usage is TRBV6-4 and J usage is TRBJ2-1, with 8 bases matching TRBD2. From germline, CDR1 is MRHNA and CDR2 SNTAGT. The CDR3 is 15 residues long. Trimming took 3 bases from V and 2 from J; bases not matched to a gene: 3. CDR3 protein: CASSDRAGAYNEQFF. CDR3 DNA sequence: TGTGCCAGCAGTGATAGAGCGGGGGCCTACAATGAGCAGTTCTTC.

This clone was found a few times. The chain links TRBV19 to TRBJ1-5; D unresolved. The CDR3 consists of 15 residues. The germline gives CDR1 LNHDA, CDR2 SQIVND (reference sequence). Trimming took 3 bases from V and 7 from J, leaving 16 bases between them. CDR3 DNA: TGTGCCAGTAGTATCATCGACGGGGTGCCCCAGCCCCAGCATTTT. Translated, it gives CASSIIDGVPQPQHF.

This rearrangement joins TRBV6-1 to TRBJ2-1, with D possibly called TRBD1 or TRBD2 (6 bases each). V lost 10 bases, J lost 4 bases, and 14 bases lay in between. This CDR3 has 13 amino acids. Germline V lookup: CDR1 MNHNS, CDR2 SASEGT. CDR3 sequence reads: CATLRGAYNEQFF. The CDR3 region has the DNA TGTGCCACCTTGAGGGGGGCTTACAATGAGCAGTTCTTC.

The chain joins TRBV5-6 to TRBJ2-7, with unresolved D. The germline V gene has CDR1 SGHDT and CDR2 YYEEEE. Trimming stripped 1 base from V and 1 base from J, with 6 bases between. This CDR3 contains 13 residues. The CDR3 nucleotides read TGTGCCAGCAGCTTGATGGGGTCCTACGAGCAGTACTTC. It translates to CASSLMGSYEQYF.

This clone was found once. The rearrangement links TRBV28 to TRBJ2-1; D might be TRBD1 (6 bases). The CDR3 is 16 residues long. CDR1 MDHEN and CDR2 SYDVKM come from the germline V gene. The V gene lost 6 bases and the J gene lost 3 bases, with 18 bases spanning the gap. The CDR3 DNA reads as TGTGCCAGCAGCGATTTGCAAGGGGGTGTCTACAATGAGCAGTTCTTC. The encoded protein is CASSDLQGGVYNEQFF.

This clone has just one count. The rearrangement joins TRBV30 to TRBJ1-5, with unresolved D. V lost 2 bases to trimming and J lost 7 bases, with 9 bases between them. CDR1 is GTSNPN, CDR2 SVGIG, per germline (reference sequence). The CDR3 length is 12 residues. CDR3 nucleotides: TGTGCCTGGAGTTCCGCGGAACAGCCCCAGCATTTT. It translates to CAWSSAEQPQHF.